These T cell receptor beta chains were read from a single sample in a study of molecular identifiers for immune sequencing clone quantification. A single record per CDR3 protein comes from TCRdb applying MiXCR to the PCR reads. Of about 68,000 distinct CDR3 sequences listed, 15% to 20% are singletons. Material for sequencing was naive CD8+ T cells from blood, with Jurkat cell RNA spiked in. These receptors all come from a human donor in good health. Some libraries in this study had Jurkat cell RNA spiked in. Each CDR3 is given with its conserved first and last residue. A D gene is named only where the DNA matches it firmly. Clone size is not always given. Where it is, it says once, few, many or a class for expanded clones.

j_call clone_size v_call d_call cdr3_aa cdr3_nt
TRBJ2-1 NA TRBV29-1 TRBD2 CSVAGGDHNEQFF TGCAGCGTAGCGGGAGGGGACCACAATGAGCAGTTCTTC
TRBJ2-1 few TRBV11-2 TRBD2 CASSFSIAGGPYNEQFF TGTGCCAGCAGTTTTAGTATAGCGGGAGGGCCCTACAATGAGCAGTTCTTC
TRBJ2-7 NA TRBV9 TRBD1 CASSGDSYEQYF TGTGCCAGCAGCGGGGACAGCTACGAGCAGTACTTC
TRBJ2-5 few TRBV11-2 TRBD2 CASSLDGGREYF TGTGCCAGCAGCTTAGACGGGGGGAGAGAGTACTTC
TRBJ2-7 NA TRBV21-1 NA CASSKVGLFEAYEQYF TGTGCCAGCAGCAAAGTGGGGCTCTTTGAGGCCTACGAGCAGTACTTC
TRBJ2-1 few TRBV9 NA CASSKGGYNEQFF TGTGCCAGCAGCAAGGGGGGTTACAATGAGCAGTTCTTC
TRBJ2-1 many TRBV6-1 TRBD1 CASSEPPTGYNEQFF TGTGCCAGCAGTGAACCGCCGACAGGGTACAATGAGCAGTTCTTC
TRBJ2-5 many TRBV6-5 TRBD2 CASRTTSGRKETQYF TGTGCCAGCAGGACGACTAGCGGGAGGAAAGAGACCCAGTACTTC
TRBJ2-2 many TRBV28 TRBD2 CASKLAGETGELFF TGTGCCAGCAAACTAGCGGGAGAAACCGGGGAGCTGTTTTTT
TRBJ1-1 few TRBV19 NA CASSIIQNTEAFF TGTGCCAGTAGTATTATCCAGAACACTGAAGCTTTCTTT
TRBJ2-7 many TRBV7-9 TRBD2 CASSYQVAGGYEQYF TGTGCCAGCAGCTACCAAGTAGCGGGAGGCTACGAGCAGTACTTC
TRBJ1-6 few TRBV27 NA CASRLPGSPLHF TGTGCCAGCAGGCTACCCGGTTCACCCCTCCACTTT
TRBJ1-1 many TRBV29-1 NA CSVDGLRGMNTEAFF TGCAGCGTTGATGGGTTGCGCGGAATGAACACTGAAGCTTTCTTT
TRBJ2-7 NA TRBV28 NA CASTTDEGYEQYF TGTGCCAGCACCACCGACGAGGGCTACGAGCAGTACTTC
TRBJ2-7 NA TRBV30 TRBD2 CAWREGYGQYF TGTGCCTGGCGGGAGGGCTACGGGCAGTACTTC
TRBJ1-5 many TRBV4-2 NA CASSQGGARDDQPQHF TGTGCCAGCAGCCAAGGAGGCGCCAGGGACGATCAGCCCCAGCATTTT
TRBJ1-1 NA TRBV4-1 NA CASSQGRSTEAFF TGCGCCAGCAGCCAAGGAAGGAGCACTGAAGCTTTCTTT
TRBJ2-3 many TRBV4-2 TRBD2 CASSQVRGTSGSTDTQYF TGTGCCAGCAGCCAAGTAAGAGGGACTAGCGGGAGCACAGATACGCAGTATTTT
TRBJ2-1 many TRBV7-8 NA CASSPSVYNEQFF TGTGCCAGCAGCCCTTCGGTTTACAATGAGCAGTTCTTC
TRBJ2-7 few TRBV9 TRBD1 CASSASRDRAYEQYF TGTGCCAGCAGCGCGAGCCGGGACAGGGCCTACGAGCAGTACTTC
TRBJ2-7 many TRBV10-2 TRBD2 CATSSGSLGEQYF TGCGCCACCTCTAGCGGGAGTCTGGGCGAGCAGTACTTC
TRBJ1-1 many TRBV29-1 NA CSVEDRAGPEAFF TGCAGCGTTGAAGATAGGGCAGGACCTGAAGCTTTCTTT
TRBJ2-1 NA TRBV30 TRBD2 CVCKGLAGNNEQFF TGTGTCTGCAAGGGACTAGCGGGAAACAATGAGCAGTTCTTC
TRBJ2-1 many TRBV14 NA CASSQEGVWVKGNEQFF TGTGCCAGCAGCCAAGAAGGCGTCTGGGTAAAAGGCAATGAGCAGTTCTTC
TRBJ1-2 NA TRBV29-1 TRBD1 CSVDRDRGNYGYTF TGCAGCGTCGATCGGGACAGGGGTAACTATGGCTACACCTTC
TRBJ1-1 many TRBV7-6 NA CASQQGWNTEAFF TGTGCCAGCCAACAGGGATGGAACACTGAAGCTTTCTTT
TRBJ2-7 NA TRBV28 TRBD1 CASSLSGQNTYEQYF TGTGCCAGCAGTTTGTCGGGACAGAATACCTACGAGCAGTACTTC
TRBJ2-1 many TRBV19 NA CASSESFGSEQFF TGTGCCAGTAGTGAAAGTTTTGGGAGTGAGCAGTTCTTC
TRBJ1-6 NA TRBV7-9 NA CASSELAGPYNSPLHF TGTGCCAGCAGCGAACTAGCGGGGCCCTATAATTCACCCCTCCACTTT
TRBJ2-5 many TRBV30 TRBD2 CAWSVALAVQETQYF TGTGCCTGGAGTGTAGCCCTAGCGGTCCAAGAGACCCAGTACTTC
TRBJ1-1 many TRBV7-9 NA CASSPGGAGIAAFF TGTGCCAGCAGCCCCGGGGGCGCCGGTATTGCAGCTTTCTTT
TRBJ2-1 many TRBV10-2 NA CAGGSSYNEQFF TGCGCCGGGGGGAGCTCCTACAATGAGCAGTTCTTC
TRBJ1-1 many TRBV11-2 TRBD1 CAIAQGEGYFVEAFF TGTGCCATCGCTCAGGGGGAGGGATATTTTGTTGAAGCTTTCTTT
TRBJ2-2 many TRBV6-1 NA CASRIGTGELFF TGTGCCAGCAGAATAGGGACCGGGGAGCTGTTTTTT
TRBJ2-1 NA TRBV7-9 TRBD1 CASSRQGNEQFF TGTGCCAGCAGCCGACAGGGGAATGAGCAGTTCTTC
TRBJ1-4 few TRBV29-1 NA CSVEVSGADEKLFF TGCAGCGTTGAAGTATCAGGGGCTGATGAAAAACTGTTTTTT
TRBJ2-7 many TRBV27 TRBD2 CASSPPGLAGAYEQYF TGTGCCAGCAGTCCGCCGGGACTAGCGGGAGCTTACGAGCAGTACTTC
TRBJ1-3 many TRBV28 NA CASSLSVGTGNTIYF TGTGCCAGCAGTTTATCAGTGGGTACTGGAAACACCATATATTTT
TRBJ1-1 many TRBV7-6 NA CASGGRGTEAFF TGTGCCAGCGGGGGGCGAGGCACTGAAGCTTTCTTT
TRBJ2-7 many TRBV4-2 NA CASSQILAFYEQYF TGTGCCAGCAGTCAAATTCTAGCTTTCTACGAGCAGTACTTC
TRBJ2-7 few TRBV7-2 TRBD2 CASSLVGGSPSYEQYF TGTGCCAGCAGCTTAGTTGGCGGGAGTCCCTCCTACGAGCAGTACTTC
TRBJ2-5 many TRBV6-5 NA CASSYFETQYF TGTGCCAGCAGTTATTTCGAGACCCAGTACTTC
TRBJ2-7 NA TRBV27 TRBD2 CASSFSGNRYEQYF TGTGCCAGCAGTTTCAGCGGGAACCGCTACGAGCAGTACTTC
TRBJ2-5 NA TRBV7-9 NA CASSLAQNQETQYF TGTGCCAGCAGCTTAGCACAAAACCAAGAGACCCAGTACTTC
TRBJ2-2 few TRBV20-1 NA CSARDLLANTGELFF TGCAGTGCTAGAGATCTACTAGCGAACACCGGGGAGCTGTTTTTT
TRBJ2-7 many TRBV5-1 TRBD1 CASSGGTGGAGEQYF TGCGCCAGCAGCGGAGGGACAGGGGGCGCGGGGGAGCAGTACTTC
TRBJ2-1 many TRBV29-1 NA CSVGDSYNEQFF TGCAGCGTTGGAGACTCCTACAATGAGCAGTTCTTC
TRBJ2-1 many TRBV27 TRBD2 CASSSLLAGSSYNEQFF TGTGCCAGCAGTTCACTCCTAGCGGGGTCCTCCTACAATGAGCAGTTCTTC
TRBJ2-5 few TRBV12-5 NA CASGLVPQETQYF TGTGCTAGTGGTTTGGTACCCCAAGAGACCCAGTACTTC
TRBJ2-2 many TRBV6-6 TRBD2 CASSYASGRALVGELFF TGTGCCAGCAGTTACGCTAGCGGGAGGGCCCTCGTCGGGGAGCTGTTTTTT
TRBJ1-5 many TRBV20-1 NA CSASRISNQPQHF TGCAGTGCTAGCCGGATTAGCAATCAGCCCCAGCATTTT
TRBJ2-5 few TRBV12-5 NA CASGQGGGTETQYF TGTGCTAGTGGTCAGGGCGGGGGCACGGAGACCCAGTACTTC
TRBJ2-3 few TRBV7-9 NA CASSLVGPSTDTQYF TGTGCCAGCAGCTTAGTAGGGCCTAGCACAGATACGCAGTATTTT
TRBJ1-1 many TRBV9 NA CASSVWGTNTEAFF TGTGCCAGCAGCGTTTGGGGGACCAACACTGAAGCTTTCTTT
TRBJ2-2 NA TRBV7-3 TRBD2 CASQRENTGEPFF TGTGCCAGCCAGCGGGAGAACACCGGGGAGCCGTTTTTT